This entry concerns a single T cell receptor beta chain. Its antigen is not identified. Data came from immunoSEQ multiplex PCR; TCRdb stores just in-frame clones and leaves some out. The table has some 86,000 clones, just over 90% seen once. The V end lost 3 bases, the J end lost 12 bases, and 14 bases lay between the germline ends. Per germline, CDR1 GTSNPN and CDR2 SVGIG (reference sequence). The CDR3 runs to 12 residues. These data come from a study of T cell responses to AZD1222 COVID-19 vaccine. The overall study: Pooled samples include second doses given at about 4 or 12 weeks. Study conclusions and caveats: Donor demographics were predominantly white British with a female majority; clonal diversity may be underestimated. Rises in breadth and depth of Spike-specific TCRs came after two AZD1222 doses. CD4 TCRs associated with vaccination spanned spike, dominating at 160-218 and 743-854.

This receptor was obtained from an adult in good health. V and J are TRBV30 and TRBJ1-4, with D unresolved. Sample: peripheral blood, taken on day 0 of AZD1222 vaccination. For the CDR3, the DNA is TGTGCCTGGAGGTCCTCGGGTTACGAACTGTTTTTT. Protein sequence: CAWRSSGYELFF.